This T cell receptor (beta chain) stems from a study of breast tumors, draining lymph nodes, adjacent tissues. Using its own MiXCR run on the multiplex PCR reads, TCRdb lists one record per CDR3 protein. Among 150,000 to 200,000 distinct CDR3 sequences listed, roughly a third were seen once. Whole-study results and caveats: Data only fit, rather than demonstrated, lymph node origin of most tumor T cells. Tumor repertoires ranked between lymph nodes and nontumor tissue in diversity, with V and J gene preferences. Compared with basal-like, luminal-like tumors shared significantly more repertoire with nontumor tissue. Most tumor T cells seemingly derive from lymph node, then expand in tumor.

Breast cancer patients provided tissue from their axillary draining lymph nodes. V gave up 8 bases and J gave up 5 bases, with 12 bases separating them. CDR3 length equals 12 residues. The V gene's germline CDR1 is LNHNV and CDR2 YYDKDF (reference sequence). In this sample, this clonotype turned up many times. Its antigen is currently unknown. The sequenced material came from axillary lymph node tissue. The chain has TRBV15 and TRBJ2-5; D is unresolved. The TCR originated in a female donor with breast cancer. Some clones in this sample may be carry-over from other donors' samples. DNA of the CDR3: TGTGCCACCCAACACCTGAGGGAGACCCAGTACTTC. It specifies CATQHLRETQYF.